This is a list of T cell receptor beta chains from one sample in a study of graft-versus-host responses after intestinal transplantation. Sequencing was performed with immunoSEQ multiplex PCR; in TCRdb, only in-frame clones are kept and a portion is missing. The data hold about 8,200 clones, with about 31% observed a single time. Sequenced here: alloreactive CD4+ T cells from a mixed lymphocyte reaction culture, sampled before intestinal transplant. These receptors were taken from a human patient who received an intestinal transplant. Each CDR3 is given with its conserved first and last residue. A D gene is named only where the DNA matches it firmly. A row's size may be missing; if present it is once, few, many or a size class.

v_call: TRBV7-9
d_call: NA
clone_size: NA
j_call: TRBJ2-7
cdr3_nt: TGTGCCAGCAGCGTCACAGACTACGAGCAGTACTTC
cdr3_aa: CASSVTDYEQYF

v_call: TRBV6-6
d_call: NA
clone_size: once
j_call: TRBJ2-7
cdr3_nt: TGTGCCAGCAGTTACTCTAGAATAGCGGAACCCTACGAGCAGTACTTC
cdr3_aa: CASSYSRIAEPYEQYF

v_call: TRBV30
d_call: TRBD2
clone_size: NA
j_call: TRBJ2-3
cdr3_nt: TGTGCCTGGAGTGTATGGGCTAGCGGATTCTCAGATACGCAGTATTTT
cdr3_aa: CAWSVWASGFSDTQYF

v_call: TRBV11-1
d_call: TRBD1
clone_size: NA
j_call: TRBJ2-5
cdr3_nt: TGTGCCAGCAGCTTCGGACAGGCAGAGACCCAGTACTTC
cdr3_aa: CASSFGQAETQYF

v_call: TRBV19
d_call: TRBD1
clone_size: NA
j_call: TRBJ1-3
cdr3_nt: TGTGCCAGTAGTTCCCGACAGGGCCTCGCCTCTGGAAACACCATATATTTT
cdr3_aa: CASSSRQGLASGNTIYF

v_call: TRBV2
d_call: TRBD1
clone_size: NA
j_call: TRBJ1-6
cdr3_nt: TGTGCCAGCAGTGCCGGGACAGGGCGGGGGTCACCCCTCCACTTT
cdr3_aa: CASSAGTGRGSPLHF

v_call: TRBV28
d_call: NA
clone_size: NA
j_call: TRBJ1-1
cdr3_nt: TGTGCCAGCAGTCCAATTTACAGAGAAGAAGCTTTCTTT
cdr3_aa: CASSPIYREEAFF

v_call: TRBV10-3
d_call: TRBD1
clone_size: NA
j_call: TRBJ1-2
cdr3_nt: TGTGCCATCAGTGAGCGGGACAGCTATGGCTACACCTTC
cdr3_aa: CAISERDSYGYTF

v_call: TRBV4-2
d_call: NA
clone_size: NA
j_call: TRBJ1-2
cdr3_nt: TGTGCCAGCAGCCAAGACAGCTATGGCTACACCTTC
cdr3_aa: CASSQDSYGYTF

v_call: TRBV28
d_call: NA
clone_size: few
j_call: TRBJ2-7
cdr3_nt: TGTGCCAGTACAGGGGACTGGCGGGAGCAGTACTTC
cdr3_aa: CASTGDWREQYF

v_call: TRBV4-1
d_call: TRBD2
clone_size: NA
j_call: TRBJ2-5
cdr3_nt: TGCGCCAGCAGCCAAGTCGGCGGCGGGGGGCAAGAGACCCAGTACTTC
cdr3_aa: CASSQVGGGGQETQYF

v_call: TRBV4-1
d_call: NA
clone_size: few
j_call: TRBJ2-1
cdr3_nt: TGCGCCAGCAGCCCCCCGACTCCGACGGATGAGCAGTTCTTC
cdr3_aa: CASSPPTPTDEQFF

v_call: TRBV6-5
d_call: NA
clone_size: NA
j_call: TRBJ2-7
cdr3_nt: TGTGCCAGCAGCCGGGACATTACCTACGAGCAGTACTTC
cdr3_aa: CASSRDITYEQYF

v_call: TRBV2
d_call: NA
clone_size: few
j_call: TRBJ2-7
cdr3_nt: TGTGCCAGCAGTGAAATTATGAGAGGGGGCGAGCAGTACTTC
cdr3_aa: CASSEIMRGGEQYF

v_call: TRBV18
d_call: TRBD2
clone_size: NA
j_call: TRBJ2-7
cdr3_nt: TGTGCCAGCTCACCCACTAGCGGGAGAGGGGAGCAGTACTTC
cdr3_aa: CASSPTSGRGEQYF

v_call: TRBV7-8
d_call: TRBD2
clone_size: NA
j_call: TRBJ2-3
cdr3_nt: TGTGCCAGCAGCTCGGGGACTAGCGGGGGGGCCCCCCTGGATACGCAGTATTTT
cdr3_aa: CASSSGTSGGAPLDTQYF

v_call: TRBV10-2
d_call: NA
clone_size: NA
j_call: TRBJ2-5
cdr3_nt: TGCGCCAGCAGTGTCGTACCGGGAGACCAAGAGACCCAGTACTTC
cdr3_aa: CASSVVPGDQETQYF

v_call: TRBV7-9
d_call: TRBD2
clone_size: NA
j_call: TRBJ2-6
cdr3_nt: TGTGCCAGCAGCCACCAGGGGACTAGGCCTGGGGCCAACGTCCTGATTTTC
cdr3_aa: CASSHQGTRPGANVLIF

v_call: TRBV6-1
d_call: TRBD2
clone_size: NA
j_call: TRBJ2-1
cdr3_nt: TGTGCCAGCAGTGAAGCTGACGGGGGGGCGGATGAGCAGTTCTTC
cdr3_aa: CASSEADGGADEQFF

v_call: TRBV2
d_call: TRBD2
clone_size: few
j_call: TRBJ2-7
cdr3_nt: TGTGCCAGCAGTGCGGGAGGGGGCTACGAGCAGTACTTC
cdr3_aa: CASSAGGGYEQYF

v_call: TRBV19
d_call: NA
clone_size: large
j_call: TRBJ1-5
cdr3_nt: TGTGCCAGTAGTATTCGTAAGGGGCTTGGGAGCAATCAGCCCCAGCATTTT
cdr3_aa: CASSIRKGLGSNQPQHF

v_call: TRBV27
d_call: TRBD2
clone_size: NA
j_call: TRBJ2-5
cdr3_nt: TGTGCCAGCAGTTTCCTGGGACTAGCGGGAGGGTCGGGGCCGTTGGAGACCCAGTACTTC
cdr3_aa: CASSFLGLAGGSGPLETQYF

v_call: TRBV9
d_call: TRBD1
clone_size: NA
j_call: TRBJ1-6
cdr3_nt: TGTGCCAGCAGCCCTCAAGGGACAGGGTATTCACCCCTCCACTTT
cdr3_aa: CASSPQGTGYSPLHF

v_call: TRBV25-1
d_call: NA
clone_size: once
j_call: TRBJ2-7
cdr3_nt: TGTGCCAGCAGTGAAAAATACAGCTCCTACGAGCAGTACTTC
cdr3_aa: CASSEKYSSYEQYF

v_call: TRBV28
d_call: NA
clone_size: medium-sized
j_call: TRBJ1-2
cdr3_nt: TGTGCCAGCAGGCACTCCGAGGTTAACTATGGCTACACCTTC
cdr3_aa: CASRHSEVNYGYTF

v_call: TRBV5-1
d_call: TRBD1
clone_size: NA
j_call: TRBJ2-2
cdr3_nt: TGCGCCAGCAGCCCCGGGACAGGGAGCACCGGGGAGCTGTTTTTT
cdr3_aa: CASSPGTGSTGELFF

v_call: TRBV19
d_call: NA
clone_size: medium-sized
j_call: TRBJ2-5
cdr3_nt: TGTGCCAGTAGCGGGACTCTGCGAGAGACCCAGTACTTC
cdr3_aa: CASSGTLRETQYF

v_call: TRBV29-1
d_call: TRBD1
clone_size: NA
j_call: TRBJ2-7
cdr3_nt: TGCAGCGTTGAAGGGCGACAGGGGGCAACCTACGAGCAGTACTTC
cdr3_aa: CSVEGRQGATYEQYF

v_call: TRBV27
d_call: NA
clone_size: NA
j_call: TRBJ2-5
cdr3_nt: TGTGCCAGCAGCCCTTATGGTACGGGGGAGACCCAGTACTTC
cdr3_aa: CASSPYGTGETQYF

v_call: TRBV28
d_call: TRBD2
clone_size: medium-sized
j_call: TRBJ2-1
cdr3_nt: TGTGCCAGCAGTTTGCTAGCGGGGTGGGACAATGAGCAGTTCTTC
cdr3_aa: CASSLLAGWDNEQFF

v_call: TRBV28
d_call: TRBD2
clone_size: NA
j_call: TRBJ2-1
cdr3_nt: TGTGCCAGCAGTTTCGGGGCAGTGACTAGCGGGAAAAATGTCGACAATGAGCAGTTCTTC
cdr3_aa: CASSFGAVTSGKNVDNEQFF

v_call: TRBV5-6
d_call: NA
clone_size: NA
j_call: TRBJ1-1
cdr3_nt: TGTGCCAGCAGTTGGGCAACGGCTTTCTTT
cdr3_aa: CASSWATAFF